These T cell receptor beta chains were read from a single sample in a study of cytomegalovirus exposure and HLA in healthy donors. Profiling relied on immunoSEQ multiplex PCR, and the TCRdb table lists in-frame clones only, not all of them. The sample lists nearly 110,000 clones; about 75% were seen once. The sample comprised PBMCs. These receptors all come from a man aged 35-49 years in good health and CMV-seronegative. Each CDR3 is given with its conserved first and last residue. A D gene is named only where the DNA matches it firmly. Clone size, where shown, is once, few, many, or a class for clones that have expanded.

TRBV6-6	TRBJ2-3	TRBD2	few	TGTGCCAGCAGTTACCTTAGCGGGGGGACAGATACGCAGTATTTT	CASSYLSGGTDTQYF
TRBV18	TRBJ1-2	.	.	TGTGCCAGCTCACGCTCGGGGGGGTTCAGCTACACCTTC	CASSRSGGFSYTF
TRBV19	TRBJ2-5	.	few	TGTGCCAGTAACGATAGGGGACGGGAGGAGACCCAGTACTTC	CASNDRGREETQYF
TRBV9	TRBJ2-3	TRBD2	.	TGTGCCAGCAGCCTCCGTAGCGGGGGGGCCGCAGATACGCAGTATTTT	CASSLRSGGAADTQYF
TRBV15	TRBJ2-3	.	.	TGTGCCACCAGCAGAGATCAGGGGGGACCTAGCACAGATACGCAGTATTTT	CATSRDQGGPSTDTQYF
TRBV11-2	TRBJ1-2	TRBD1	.	TGTGCCAGCAGCTTAGATCAGGGGGCGGTCTATGGCTACACCTTC	CASSLDQGAVYGYTF
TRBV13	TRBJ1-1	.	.	TGTGCCAGCAGCGTCACACAGAACACTGAAGCTTTCTTT	CASSVTQNTEAFF
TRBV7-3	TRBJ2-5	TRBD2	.	TGTGCCAGCAGCTTAACTAGCGGGGGGCACCAAGAGACCCAGTACTTC	CASSLTSGGHQETQYF
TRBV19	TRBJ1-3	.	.	TGTGCCAGTACCACCACGGTTGGAAACACCATATATTTT	CASTTTVGNTIYF
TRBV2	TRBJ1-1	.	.	TGTGCCAGCAAGCGGGAACGGAACACTGAAGCTTTCTTT	CASKRERNTEAFF
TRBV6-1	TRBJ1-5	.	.	TGTGCCAGCAGTGTCAGCAGGGGTCGCAATCAGCCCCAGCATTTT	CASSVSRGRNQPQHF
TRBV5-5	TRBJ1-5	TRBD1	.	TGTGCCAGCAGCTTGGGAGTTGGGACAGGGGGCTATCAGCCCCAGCATTTT	CASSLGVGTGGYQPQHF
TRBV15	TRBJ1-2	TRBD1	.	TGTGCCACCAGCTCTACAACAGGGGACTCCTATGGCTACACCTTC	CATSSTTGDSYGYTF
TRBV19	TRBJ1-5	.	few	TGTGCCAGTAGTATGGGCAGGGCACAGCCCCAGCATTTT	CASSMGRAQPQHF
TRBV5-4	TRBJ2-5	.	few	TGTGCCAGCAGCTTGCGTGGTGGGGGGAAAGAGACCCAGTACTTC	CASSLRGGGKETQYF
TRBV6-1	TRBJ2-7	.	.	TGTGCCAGCAGTGAAGCAGGGGTATCCTACGAGCAGTACTTC	CASSEAGVSYEQYF
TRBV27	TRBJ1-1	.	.	TGTGCCAGCACCTTGACGGGGGGCAGGAACACTGAAGCTTTCTTT	CASTLTGGRNTEAFF
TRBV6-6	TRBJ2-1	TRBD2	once	TGTGCCAGCAGTTTCGGGGACGGGAGGGGTCGGATCGGGCAGTTCTTC	CASSFGDGRGRIGQFF
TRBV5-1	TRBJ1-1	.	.	TGCGCCAGCACCAAACAGCTTTGGACAGACAACACTGAAGCTTTCTTT	CASTKQLWTDNTEAFF
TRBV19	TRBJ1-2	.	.	TGTGCCAGTAGTATCGGGTCCGAGCGGGGCTATGGCTACACCTTC	CASSIGSERGYGYTF
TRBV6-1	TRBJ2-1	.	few	TGTGCCAGCCGGGGGGGGACAGGGTTCGGGGAGCAGTTCTTC	CASRGGTGFGEQFF
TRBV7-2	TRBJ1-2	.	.	TGTGCCAGCAGCCCCCAGGGGATCGATGGCTACACCTTC	CASSPQGIDGYTF
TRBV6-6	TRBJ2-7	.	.	TGTGCCAGCAGTTACCCGAACTACGAGCAGTACTTC	CASSYPNYEQYF
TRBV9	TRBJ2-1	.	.	TGTGCCAGCAGCGTAGGGATTAGCTCCGTGCCTGAGCAGTTCTTC	CASSVGISSVPEQFF
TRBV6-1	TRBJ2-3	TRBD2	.	TGTGCCAGCATTCGAAAGGGACTAGGCTCAGATACGCAGTATTTT	CASIRKGLGSDTQYF
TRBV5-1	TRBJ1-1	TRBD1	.	TGCGCCAGCAGCCACTCCGGGACAGAGAACACTGAAGCTTTCTTT	CASSHSGTENTEAFF
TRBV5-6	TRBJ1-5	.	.	TGTGCCAGCAGCCGAACAGGTCAGCCCCAGCATTTT	CASSRTGQPQHF
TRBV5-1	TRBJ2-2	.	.	TGCGCCAGCAGCTTGGGGCAAGTGGAGCTGTTTTTT	CASSLGQVELFF
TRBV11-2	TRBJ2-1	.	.	TGTGCCAGCAGCTTACTACGGAGCTCCTACAATGAGCAGTTCTTC	CASSLLRSSYNEQFF
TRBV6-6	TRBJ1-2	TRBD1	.	TGTGCCAGCAGTTACGACAGGGGGATGAACTATGGCTACACCTTC	CASSYDRGMNYGYTF
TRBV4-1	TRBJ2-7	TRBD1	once	TGCGCCAGCAGCCAAGACCAGGGGGAGATCTACGAGCAGTACTTC	CASSQDQGEIYEQYF
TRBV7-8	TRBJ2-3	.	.	TGTGCCAGCAGCTTAGCGCTCCGGAGTGGAGATACGCAGTATTTT	CASSLALRSGDTQYF
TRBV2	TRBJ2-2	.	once	TGTGCCAGCAGTGAACAGGGTCCGAACACCGGGGAGCTGTTTTTT	CASSEQGPNTGELFF
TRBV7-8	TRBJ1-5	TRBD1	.	TGTGCCAGCAGCTTAAACAGGGGTACGGGCAGCAATCAGCCCCAGCATTTT	CASSLNRGTGSNQPQHF
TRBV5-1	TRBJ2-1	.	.	TGCGCCAGCAGCCCTGACCCATCAGGGGAGCAGTTCTTC	CASSPDPSGEQFF
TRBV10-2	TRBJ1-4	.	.	TGCGCCAGCAGTGAGACCCGGGACATAGGGGAAAAACTGTTTTTT	CASSETRDIGEKLFF
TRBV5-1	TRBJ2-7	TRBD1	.	TGCGCCAGCAGCTTGGGTGGGACAGGGAGATACGAGCAGTACTTC	CASSLGGTGRYEQYF
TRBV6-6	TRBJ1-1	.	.	TGTGCCAGCACCCTCGGCGGCGGCAACACTGAAGCTTTCTTT	CASTLGGGNTEAFF
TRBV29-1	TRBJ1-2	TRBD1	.	TGCAGCGTCCTTCCAGGGGGCCACTATGGCTACACCTTC	CSVLPGGHYGYTF
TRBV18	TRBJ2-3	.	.	TGTGCCAGCTCACCGAATATCCAGAGGGACACAGATACGCAGTATTTT	CASSPNIQRDTDTQYF
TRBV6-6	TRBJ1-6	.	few	TGTGCCAGCAGCCTGGTGGGAGGGACCTATAATTCACCCCTCCACTTT	CASSLVGGTYNSPLHF
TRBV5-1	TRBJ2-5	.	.	TGCGCCAGCAGCTTGGGAGGCAGGGCCGAGACCCAGTACTTC	CASSLGGRAETQYF
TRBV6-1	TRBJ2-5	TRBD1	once	TGTGCCAGTGGGGACAGGGGAGAGACCCAGTACTTC	CASGDRGETQYF
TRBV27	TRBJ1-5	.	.	TGTGCCAGCAGTGGCTGGACAAATGGTCAGCCCCAGCATTTT	CASSGWTNGQPQHF
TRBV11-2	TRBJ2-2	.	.	TGTGCCAGCAGCTTATTGTCAGGGGCGGCCGGGGAGCTGTTTTTT	CASSLLSGAAGELFF
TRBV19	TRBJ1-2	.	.	TGTGCCACCGCCTGGGGGCCCAACTATGGCTACACCTTC	CATAWGPNYGYTF
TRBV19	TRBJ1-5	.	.	TGTGCCAGTAGTATAAACCCCGGGCAGCCCCAGCATTTT	CASSINPGQPQHF
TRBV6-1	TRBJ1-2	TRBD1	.	TGTGCCAGCAGCCCAGGGGCCGAGGGGGCTAGAGGCTACACCTTC	CASSPGAEGARGYTF
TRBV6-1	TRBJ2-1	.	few	TGTGCCAGCAGTGGTGAGGAGGGCTCCTACAATGAGCAGTTCTTC	CASSGEEGSYNEQFF
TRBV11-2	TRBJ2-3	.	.	TGTGCCAGCAGCTTAGCTGGGGGGGCGACAGATACGCAGTATTTT	CASSLAGGATDTQYF
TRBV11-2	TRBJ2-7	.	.	TGTGCCAGCAGCTTAGGGGTGGCCGGGTCCGAGCAGTACTTC	CASSLGVAGSEQYF
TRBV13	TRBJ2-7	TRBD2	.	TGTGCCAGCAGCTTATGGGGGGGGACTCCGTACGAGCAGTACTTC	CASSLWGGTPYEQYF
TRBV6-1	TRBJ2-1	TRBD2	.	TGTGCCACTAGCGGGGGGCCGACCTACAATGAGCAGTTCTTC	CATSGGPTYNEQFF
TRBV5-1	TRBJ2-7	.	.	TGCGCCAGCAGCCAACAGACGGGGGTCGAGCAGTACTTC	CASSQQTGVEQYF
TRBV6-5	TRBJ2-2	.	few	TGTGCCAGCAGTTACTCGAGCCCTTCCGGGGAGCTGTTTTTT	CASSYSSPSGELFF
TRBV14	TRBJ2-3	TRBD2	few	TGTGCCAGCAGCCGGGGGGGACGCACAGATACGCAGTATTTT	CASSRGGRTDTQYF
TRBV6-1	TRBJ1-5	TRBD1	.	TGTGCCAGCAGTGCGGACAGGGTAGCCCAGCCCCAGCATTTT	CASSADRVAQPQHF